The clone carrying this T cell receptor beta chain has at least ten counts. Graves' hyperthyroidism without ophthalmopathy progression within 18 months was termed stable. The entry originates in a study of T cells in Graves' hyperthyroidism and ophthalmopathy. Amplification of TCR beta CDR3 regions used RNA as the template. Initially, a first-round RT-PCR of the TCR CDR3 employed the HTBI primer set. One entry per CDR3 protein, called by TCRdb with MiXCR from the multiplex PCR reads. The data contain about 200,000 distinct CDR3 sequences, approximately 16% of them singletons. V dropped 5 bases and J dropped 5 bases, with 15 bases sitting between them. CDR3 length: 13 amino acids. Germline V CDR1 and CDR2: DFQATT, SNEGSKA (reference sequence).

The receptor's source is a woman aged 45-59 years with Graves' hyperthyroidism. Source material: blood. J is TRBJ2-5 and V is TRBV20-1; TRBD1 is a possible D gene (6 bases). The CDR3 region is CSAVGTPKETQYF. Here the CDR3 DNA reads TGCAGTGCTGTCGGGACACCGAAGGAGACCCAGTACTTC.